This T cell receptor (beta chain) was found in a study of blood T cell dynamics during melanoma immunotherapy. V lost 6 bases and J lost 0, with 11 bases in between. The CDR3 contains 15 residues. The germline V gene has CDR1 SEHNR and CDR2 FQNEAQ (reference sequence). TCRdb's copy holds only in-frame clones and misses some; the assay was immunoSEQ multiplex PCR. The sample records approximately 23,000 clones, just under 90% being singletons. Time point noted: pre-treatment baseline. At 12 weeks after first infusion, RECIST 1.1 defined response for most patients. Patients with prior systemic cancer treatment, concomitant immunosuppressants, or other active malignancies were excluded.

The sequence was obtained from a human donor with melanoma. This chain connects TRBV7-9 to TRBJ2-2; D ambiguous. Material: blood, obtained from a patient treated with checkpoint blockade. CDR3 in amino acids: CASSFRASNTGELFF. The CDR3 DNA reads TGTGCCAGCAGTTTCCGGGCTTCGAACACCGGGGAGCTGTTTTTT. Drawing the rest from reference TRBV7-9 and TRBJ2-2, the complete variable domain is DTGVSQNPRHKITKRGQNVTFRCDPISEHNRLYWYRQTLGQGPEFLTYFQNEAQLEKSRLLSDRFSAERPKGSFSTLEIQRTEQGDSAMYLCASSFRASNTGELFFGEGSRLTVL.